This record covers a single TCR beta chain. This clone appeared a few times. Its antigen is not yet known. One base away there is no much larger clone; base qualities are not given. These data come from a study of T cell responses to AZD1222 COVID-19 vaccine (dated by TCRdb to the early 2020s). For the wider study: A total of about 250 trial participants underwent TCR sequencing, of whom some 200 had received two doses of AZD1222 and about 25 had received two doses of the MenACWY control vaccine. Enrollment into the trials was organized by age into subgroups of 18-55, 56-69 and 70-plus years, and those subgroups contained roughly 150, 30 and 60 TCR-sequenced participants, respectively.

The CDR3 regions of human TCRbeta chains were analyzed by immunosequencing. As for the original processing: Repertoire TCRs were checked for matches against a reference library of SARS-CoV-2-specific TCRs that had been generated using the MIRA antigen-specificity platform. Breadth was defined as the fraction of unique TCRs that were SARS-CoV-2-associated. Depth was defined as the fraction of total T cells that were SARS-CoV-2-associated. Using the MIRA data, each spike-specific TCR was assigned both to the spike region to which the TCR was reactive and to a CD4 or CD8 class. Log10-transformed breadth and depth values were compared by one-way ANOVA with Sidak's multiple comparisons tests. In TCRdb, the immuneACCESS table is reduced to in-frame sequences with V and J assigned. These tables do not hold every clone; where another copy was compared, an unresolved V gene accounts for under half, and the others remain unexplained. The V and J calls and clone size were taken over from that table, and D and trimming were inferred from the DNA. The sample has under 200,000 clones on record, more than 75% of them singletons. Approximately 4.5% of the sample goes to the ten largest clones.

Including cysteine and phenylalanine, the CDR3 has 15 amino acids. CDR3 DNA only is kept here, 45 bases in frame from base 1. V lost 0 bases and J lost 0 bases; the stretch between them is 8 bases long. CDR1 is given as KGHSH and CDR2 as LQKENI, both from the germline V gene. Interpreted using the paper, the time point label stands for: about 28 days (+/-7) after the second vaccine dose. AZD1222 recipients given second doses at about 4 weeks or at about 12 weeks were pooled, since spike-specific TCR depth and breadth were not found to differ between the two schedules. Samples from vaccinated people were obtained from the UK trials COV001 and COV002, which included a single-blind randomized controlled phase 2/3 trial of AZD1222 (ChAdOx1 nCoV-19) in healthy adults. For TCRbeta chain sequencing, PBMC samples from trial participants were taken at day 0 and at day 28 after the second dose. Broader findings and caveats from the paper: The 56-69-year group was small, and its depth increase did not reach significance, likely because of low power. Because no samples from the day 14 peak response were available, repertoires could be characterized only after the peak T cell response. Spike-specific TCR breadth and depth rose significantly after two AZD1222 doses compared with day 0 and with MenACWY recipients. Nearly half of unique spike-specific TCRs reportedly recognized epitopes outside regions mutated in the B.1.351 and B.1.1.7 variants. Conclusions about previously exposed vaccinees are limited because only 5 or 6 AZD1222 recipients were SARS-CoV-2 seropositive at baseline. The whole spike protein was spanned by vaccine-associated CD4 TCRs, and dominant responses were seen in regions 160-218 and 743-854. Most participants were white British and females outnumbered males, and the authors suggested that clonal diversity may have been underestimated.

The rearranged chain carries TRBV18 and TRBJ1-1; the D gene cannot be resolved reliably. This specimen was peripheral blood, taken 28 days after the second AZD1222 dose. This receptor was taken from an adult who received the AZD1222 COVID-19 vaccine. The CDR3 reads as follows: CASSPPAGMNTEAFF. The DNA sequence reads TGTGCCAGCTCACCACCGGCAGGCATGAACACTGAAGCTTTCTTT. Full variable domain (CDR3 extended with the reference TRBV18 and TRBJ1-1 proteins): NAGVMQNPRHLVRRRGQEARLRCSPMKGHSHVYWYRQLPEEGLKFMVYLQKENIIDESGMPKERFSAEFPKEGPSILRIQQVVRGDSAAYFCASSPPAGMNTEAFFGQGTRLTVV.